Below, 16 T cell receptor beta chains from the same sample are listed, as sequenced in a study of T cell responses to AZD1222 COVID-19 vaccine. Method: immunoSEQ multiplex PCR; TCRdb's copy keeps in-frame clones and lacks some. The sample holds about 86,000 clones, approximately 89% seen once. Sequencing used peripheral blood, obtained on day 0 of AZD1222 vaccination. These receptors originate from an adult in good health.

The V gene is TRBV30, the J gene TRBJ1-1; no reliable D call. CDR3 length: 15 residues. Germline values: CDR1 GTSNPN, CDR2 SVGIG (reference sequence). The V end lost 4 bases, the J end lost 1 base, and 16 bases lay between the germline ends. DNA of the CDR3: TGTGCCTGGACCCAAAAAGGCGGGCAGAACACTGAAGCTTTCTTT. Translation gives CAWTQKGGQNTEAFF.

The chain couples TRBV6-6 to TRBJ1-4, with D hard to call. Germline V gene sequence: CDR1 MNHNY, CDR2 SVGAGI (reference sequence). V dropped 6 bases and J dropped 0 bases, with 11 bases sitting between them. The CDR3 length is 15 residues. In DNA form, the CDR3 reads TGTGCCAGCAGGCTAGGGTCTTCAACTAATGAAAAACTGTTTTTT. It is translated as CASRLGSSTNEKLFF.

CDR3 amino acids: CASRDPSTGRISGYTF. The CDR3 DNA follows: TGTGCCAGTAGGGACCCGTCGACAGGGAGGATTAGTGGCTACACCTTC. The chain is built from TRBV19 and TRBJ1-2; 7 nucleotides match TRBD1. The trim removed 6 bases at V and 7 bases at J, leaving 17 bases unmatched. This CDR3 spans 16 amino acids. CDR1 and CDR2 from the germline V gene are LNHDA and SQIVND (reference sequence).

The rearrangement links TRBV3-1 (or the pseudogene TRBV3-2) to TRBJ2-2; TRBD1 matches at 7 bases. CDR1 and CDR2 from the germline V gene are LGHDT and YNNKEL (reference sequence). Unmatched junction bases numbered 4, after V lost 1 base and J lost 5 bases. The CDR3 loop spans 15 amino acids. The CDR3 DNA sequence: TGTGCCAGCAGCCAAGTCAGGGGGTTAACCGGGGAGCTGTTTTTT. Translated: CASSQVRGLTGELFF.

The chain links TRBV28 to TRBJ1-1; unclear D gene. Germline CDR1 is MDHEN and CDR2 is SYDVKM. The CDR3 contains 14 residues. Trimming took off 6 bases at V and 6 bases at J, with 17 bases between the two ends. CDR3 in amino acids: CASSLNSPSAEAFF. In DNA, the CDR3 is TGTGCCAGCAGCCTAAATAGCCCGAGCGCTGAAGCTTTCTTT.

The CDR3 sequence: CASSYSHGSAYEQYF. The CDR3 DNA reads as TGTGCCAGCAGTTACTCGCACGGTTCGGCCTACGAGCAGTACTTC. This chain links TRBV6-5 with TRBJ2-7, with D unresolved. V gave up 0 bases and J gave up 2 bases, with 11 bases separating them. The length of the CDR3 is 15 residues. Germline CDR1 reads MNHEY; CDR2 reads SVGAGI.

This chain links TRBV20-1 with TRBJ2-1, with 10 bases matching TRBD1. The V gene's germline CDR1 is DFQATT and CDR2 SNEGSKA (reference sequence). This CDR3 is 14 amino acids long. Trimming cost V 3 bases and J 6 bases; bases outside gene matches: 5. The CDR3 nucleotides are TGCAGTGCTAGTGGCGGGACAGGGGTCAATGAGCAGTTCTTC. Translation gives CSASGGTGVNEQFF.

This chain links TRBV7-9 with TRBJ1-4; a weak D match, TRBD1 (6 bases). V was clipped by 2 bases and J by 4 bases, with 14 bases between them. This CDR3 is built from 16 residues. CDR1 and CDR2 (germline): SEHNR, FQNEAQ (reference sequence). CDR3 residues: CASSLSLQGLNEKLFF. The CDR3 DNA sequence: TGTGCCAGCAGCTTATCCCTACAGGGTCTTAATGAAAAACTGTTTTTT.

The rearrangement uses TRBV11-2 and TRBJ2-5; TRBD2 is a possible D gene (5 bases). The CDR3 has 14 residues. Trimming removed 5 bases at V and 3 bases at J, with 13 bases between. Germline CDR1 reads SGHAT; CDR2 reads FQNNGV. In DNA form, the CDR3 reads TGTGCCAGCAGCGGCGGGCTGACTAAAGAGACCCAGTACTTC. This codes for CASSGGLTKETQYF.

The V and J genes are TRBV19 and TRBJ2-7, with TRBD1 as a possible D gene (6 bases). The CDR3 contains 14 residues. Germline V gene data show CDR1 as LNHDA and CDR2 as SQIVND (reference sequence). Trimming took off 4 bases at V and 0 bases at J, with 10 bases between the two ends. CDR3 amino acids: CASSRQVSSYEQYF. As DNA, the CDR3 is TGTGCCAGTAGTAGACAGGTGTCCTCCTACGAGCAGTACTTC.

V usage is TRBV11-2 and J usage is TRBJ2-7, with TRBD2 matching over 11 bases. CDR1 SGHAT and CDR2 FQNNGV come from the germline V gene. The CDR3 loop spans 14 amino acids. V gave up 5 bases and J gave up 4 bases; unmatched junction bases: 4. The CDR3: CASSQGTSGYEQYF. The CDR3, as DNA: TGTGCCAGCAGCCAAGGGACTAGCGGTTACGAGCAGTACTTC.

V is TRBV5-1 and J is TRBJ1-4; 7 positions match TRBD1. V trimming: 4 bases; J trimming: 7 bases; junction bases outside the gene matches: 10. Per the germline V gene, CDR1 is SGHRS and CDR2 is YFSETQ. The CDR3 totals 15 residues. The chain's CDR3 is CASSDTGAVSEKLFF. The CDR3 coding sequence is TGCGCCAGCAGCGATACAGGGGCGGTGAGTGAAAAACTGTTTTTT.

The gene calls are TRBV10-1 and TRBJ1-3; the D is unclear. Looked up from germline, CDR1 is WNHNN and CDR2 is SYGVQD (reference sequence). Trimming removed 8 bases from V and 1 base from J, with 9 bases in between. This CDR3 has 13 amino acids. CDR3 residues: CASQEGSGNTIYF. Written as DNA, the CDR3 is TGCGCCAGCCAAGAGGGATCTGGAAACACCATATATTTT.

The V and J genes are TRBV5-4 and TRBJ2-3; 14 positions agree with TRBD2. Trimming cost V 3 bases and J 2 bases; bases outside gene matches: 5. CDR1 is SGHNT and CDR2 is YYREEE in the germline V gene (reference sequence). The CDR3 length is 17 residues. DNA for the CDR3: TGTGCCAGCAGCTCACGGACTAGCGGGGGGTACACAGATACGCAGTATTTT. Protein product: CASSSRTSGGYTDTQYF.

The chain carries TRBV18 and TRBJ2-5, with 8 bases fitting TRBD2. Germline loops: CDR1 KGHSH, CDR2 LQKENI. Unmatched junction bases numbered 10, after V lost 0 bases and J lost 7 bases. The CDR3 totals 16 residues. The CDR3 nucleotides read TGTGCCAGCTCACCACCGTCGGGGGGGCCTCTGCGGACCCAGTACTTC. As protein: CASSPPSGGPLRTQYF.

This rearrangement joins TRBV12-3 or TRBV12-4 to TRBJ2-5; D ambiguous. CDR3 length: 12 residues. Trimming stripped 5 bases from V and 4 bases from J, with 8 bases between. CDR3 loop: CASSLWGETQYF. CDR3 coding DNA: TGTGCCAGCAGTCTGTGGGGAGAGACCCAGTACTTC.